The 4 T cell receptor beta chains in this list originate from one sample, sequenced in a study of T cells in Graves' hyperthyroidism and ophthalmopathy. RNA transcripts yielded amplified TCR beta CDR3 regions. First-round RT-PCR targeting the TCR CDR3 was performed with the HTBI primer set. One entry per CDR3 protein results from TCRdb running MiXCR on the multiplex PCR reads. The repertoire holds around 610,000 distinct CDR3 sequences, with approximately 14% as singletons. Sequenced sample: blood. The source is a woman between 40 and 50 years old with Graves' ophthalmopathy.

This clonotype has at least ten counts. In nucleotides, the CDR3 is TGTGCCAGCAGCTACAGGGTTAGCAATCAGCCCCAGCATTTT. Residues: CASSYRVSNQPQHF. The chain is built from TRBV13 and TRBJ1-5, with D maybe TRBD1 (6 bases). Germline V gene lookup returns CDR1 PRHDT and CDR2 FYEKMQ (reference sequence). The CDR3 is 14 amino acids. The V and J ends lost 4 bases and 0 bases respectively, with 7 bases between them.

This clonotype was detected ten times or more. V is TRBV27 and J is TRBJ1-1, with D uncertain. Looked up from germline, CDR1 is MNHEY and CDR2 is SMNVEV (reference sequence). The V end lost 5 bases, the J end lost 5 bases, and 12 bases lay between the germline ends. This CDR3 has 13 residues. DNA of the CDR3: TGTGCCAGCAGTCCCACTACAAGGACTGAAGCTTTCTTT. It is translated as CASSPTTRTEAFF.

This clonotype was found a few times. The CDR3 sequence: CASSDRQGGDLNIQYF. The CDR3 DNA sequence: TGTGCCAGCAGTGATCGACAGGGGGGGGACTTAAACATTCAGTACTTC. V usage is TRBV6-1 and J usage is TRBJ2-4, with TRBD1 matching 9 bases. CDR3 length equals 16 residues. J was trimmed by 6 bases and V by 3 bases; bases with no gene match: 9. Germline assignment: CDR1 MNHNS and CDR2 SASEGT.

This chain links TRBV20-1 with TRBJ2-7, with 7 bases aligning to TRBD2. Germline loops: CDR1 DFQATT, CDR2 SNEGSKA (reference sequence). Trimming cost V 3 bases and J 2 bases; bases outside gene matches: 1. The CDR3 covers 12 residues. The CDR3 protein is CSASGRTYEQYF. Here the CDR3 DNA reads TGCAGTGCTAGCGGGAGGACCTACGAGCAGTACTTC.